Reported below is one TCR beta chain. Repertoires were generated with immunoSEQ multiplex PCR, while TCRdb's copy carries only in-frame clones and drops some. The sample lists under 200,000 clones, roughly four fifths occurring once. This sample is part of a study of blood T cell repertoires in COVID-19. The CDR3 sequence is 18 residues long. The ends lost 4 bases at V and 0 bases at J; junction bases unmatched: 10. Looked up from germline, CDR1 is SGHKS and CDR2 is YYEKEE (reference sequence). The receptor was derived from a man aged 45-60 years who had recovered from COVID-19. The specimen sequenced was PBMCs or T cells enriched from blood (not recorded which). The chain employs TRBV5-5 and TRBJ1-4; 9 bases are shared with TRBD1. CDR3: CASSPGTGNQATNEKLFF. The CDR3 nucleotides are TGTGCCAGCAGCCCCGGGACAGGGAATCAGGCAACTAATGAAAAACTGTTTTTT.